The rows below give T cell receptor beta chains drawn from one sample of a study of T cell responses to AZD1222 COVID-19 vaccine. Libraries were prepared by immunoSEQ multiplex PCR; TCRdb keeps only in-frame clonotypes and omits some of them. Of under 150,000 clones listed, roughly 90% are singletons. This sample comprised peripheral blood, obtained 28 days after the second AZD1222 dose. The source of these receptors is an adult who received the AZD1222 COVID-19 vaccine. Both conserved end residues are part of each CDR3. Each record gives: J gene, D gene, V gene, clone size, CDR3 DNA, CDR3 protein. The D gene is left open where the match is weak. Not all rows give a size; the values are once, few, many and, for expanded clones, a class.

TRBJ2-3 | TRBD2 | TRBV27 | - | TGTGCCAGCAGTGGACGACTAGCGGGGGTCACAGATACGCAGTATTTT | CASSGRLAGVTDTQYF
TRBJ1-1 | - | TRBV3-1/TRBV3-2 | - | TGTGCCAGCAGCCAAGATACGGGGGGAGCTGAAGCTTTCTTT | CASSQDTGGAEAFF
TRBJ2-5 | - | TRBV7-2 | - | TGTGCCAGCAGCTTACGGCAACGCCAAGAGACCCAGTACTTC | CASSLRQRQETQYF
TRBJ2-1 | - | TRBV28 | - | TGTGCCAGCAGTTTCCCTGGCCGAGATGAGCAGTTCTTC | CASSFPGRDEQFF
TRBJ1-5 | - | TRBV2 | - | TGTGCCAGCAGTGAAGGGGGCAGGGTGGCTCAGCCCCAGCATTTT | CASSEGGRVAQPQHF
TRBJ2-2 | - | TRBV12-3/TRBV12-4 | - | TGTGCCAGCAGTTTAAGGAACACCGGGGAGCTGTTTTTT | CASSLRNTGELFF
TRBJ2-1 | TRBD2 | TRBV28 | - | TGTGCCAGCAGAGCAGATAGACTAGCCACCTCCTACAATGAGCAGTTCTTC | CASRADRLATSYNEQFF
TRBJ2-7 | - | TRBV5-4 | - | TGTGCCAGCAGCTTGGTAGGCTACGAGCAGTACTTC | CASSLVGYEQYF
TRBJ2-1 | - | TRBV5-4 | - | TGTGCCAGCAGCCTTCCGGGTCTCTACAATGAGCAGTTCTTC | CASSLPGLYNEQFF
TRBJ1-2 | - | TRBV6-1 | - | TGTGCCAGCAGTGATTCGGGGAGAAATGGCTACACCTTC | CASSDSGRNGYTF
TRBJ1-1 | - | TRBV28 | - | TGTGCCAGCAGTTTCCCGGGCCTGCTGAACACTGAAGCTTTCTTT | CASSFPGLLNTEAFF
TRBJ2-2 | TRBD2 | TRBV9 | - | TGTGCCAGCAGGTACCAGACTAGCGGGCTAGACGGCGGGGAGCTGTTTTTT | CASRYQTSGLDGGELFF
TRBJ2-1 | - | TRBV18 | - | TGTGCCAGCTCAACGGAGTTCTACAATGAGCAGTTCTTC | CASSTEFYNEQFF
TRBJ2-7 | - | TRBV19 | - | TGTGCCAGTAGTAAAAAGGACGCTATGTCCTACGAGCAGTACTTC | CASSKKDAMSYEQYF
TRBJ1-1 | TRBD1 | TRBV19 | few | TGTGCCAGTAGTACGGGACAGGGGATCCCTGAAGCTTTCTTT | CASSTGQGIPEAFF
TRBJ1-2 | - | TRBV19 | - | TGTGCCAGTAGTATGGGCGGACTGGACTATGGCTACACCTTC | CASSMGGLDYGYTF
TRBJ1-3 | - | TRBV3-1/TRBV3-2 | - | TGTGCCAGCAGCCAAGTCGAAGGGTCAAACACCATATATTTT | CASSQVEGSNTIYF
TRBJ2-3 | TRBD1 | TRBV5-1 | - | TGCGCCAGCAGCTTGGGCCAGGGGGCTTCAGATACGCAGTATTTT | CASSLGQGASDTQYF
TRBJ1-1 | - | TRBV4-2 | once | TGTGCCAGCAGCCAAGGTGGGACAACCACTGAAGCTTTCTTT | CASSQGGTTTEAFF
TRBJ1-4 | - | TRBV27 | - | TGTGCCAGCAGTCCAGGCGGGGCAGGTGTGGAAAAACTGTTTTTT | CASSPGGAGVEKLFF
TRBJ2-5 | - | TRBV21-1 | - | TGTGCCAGCAGCAGACTAGCGGGAGTGGAGGAGACCCAGTACTTC | CASSRLAGVEETQYF
TRBJ2-4 | - | TRBV7-9 | - | TGTGCCAGCAGCTTATCGCTACTTCTCGGGACCGATCGAAACATTCAGTACTTC | CASSLSLLLGTDRNIQYF
TRBJ2-7 | TRBD2 | TRBV6-2/TRBV6-3 | - | TGTGCCAGCAGTTTCCGGACTAGCGGGGGGTCCTACGAGCAGTACTTC | CASSFRTSGGSYEQYF
TRBJ2-2 | TRBD2 | TRBV10-3 | - | TGTGCCATTGGGACTAGCGGGCTCGCCGGGGAGCTGTTTTTT | CAIGTSGLAGELFF
TRBJ1-6 | TRBD1 | TRBV30 | - | TGTGCCTGGAGGACCTCGGGACAGAATAATTCACCCCTCCACTTT | CAWRTSGQNNSPLHF
TRBJ1-1 | - | TRBV15 | - | TGTGCCACCAGCAGAGATGGGACACAGAACACTGAAGCTTTCTTT | CATSRDGTQNTEAFF
TRBJ1-5 | - | TRBV6-5 | - | TGTGCCAGCAGACCAGGGAGCAATCAGCCCCAGCATTTT | CASRPGSNQPQHF
TRBJ2-1 | - | TRBV10-3 | - | TGTGCCATCAGTGATAGTAGTGAGCAGTTCTTC | CAISDSSEQFF
TRBJ1-4 | - | TRBV29-1 | - | TGCAGCGTTGGCAGGACGGGTAATGAAAAACTGTTTTTT | CSVGRTGNEKLFF
TRBJ2-7 | - | TRBV11-2 | - | TGTGCCAGCAGCTCCTTGCCCCGGGAGCAGTACTTC | CASSSLPREQYF
TRBJ2-1 | - | TRBV6-1 | - | TGTGCCAGCAGTGAAGCGCTTCAGGGTTTAGGCGAGCAGTTCTTC | CASSEALQGLGEQFF
TRBJ2-1 | TRBD2 | TRBV5-1 | - | TGCGCCAGCAGTCGAGCGGGGGGACGAATCTACAATGAGCAGTTCTTC | CASSRAGGRIYNEQFF
TRBJ2-7 | TRBD2 | TRBV28 | once | TGTGCCAGCAGTTTACGGTTATCTAGCGGGCTCTCCTACGAGCAGTACTTC | CASSLRLSSGLSYEQYF
TRBJ1-2 | - | TRBV11-2 | - | TGTGCCAGCAGCTTAGTTTCATCCAACTATGGCTACACCTTC | CASSLVSSNYGYTF
TRBJ2-5 | - | TRBV6-5 | - | TGTGCCAGCAGTTACGGGGGTGTCCCAGAGACCCAGTACTTC | CASSYGGVPETQYF
TRBJ2-7 | - | TRBV28 | - | TGTGCCAGCAGTTTGGGCAGAGGTTCCTACGAGCAGTACTTC | CASSLGRGSYEQYF
TRBJ1-2 | - | TRBV3-1/TRBV3-2 | - | TGTGCCAGCAGCCAGAGGACAAAAGCTAACTATGGCTACACCTTC | CASSQRTKANYGYTF
TRBJ2-7 | - | TRBV13 | - | TGTGCCAGCAGCTTCTGGAGGGCGGACGAGCAGTACTTC | CASSFWRADEQYF
TRBJ1-1 | - | TRBV18 | - | TGTGCCAGCTCACCTGGGATGGGTGGGAATGAAGCTTTCTTT | CASSPGMGGNEAFF
TRBJ2-1 | TRBD2 | TRBV5-6 | - | TGTGCCAGCAGCTTTTACACGGGAGGTAAGGCTTTTGAGCAGTTCTTC | CASSFYTGGKAFEQFF
TRBJ1-2 | - | TRBV19 | - | TGTGCCAGTAGGCCGGGCGAACAGATCCCTTTTGGCTACACCTTC | CASRPGEQIPFGYTF
TRBJ2-6 | - | TRBV6-6 | once | TGTGCCAGCAGTAGCGCCACCTCTGGGGCCAACGTCCTGACTTTC | CASSSATSGANVLTF
TRBJ2-1 | - | TRBV4-3 | once | TGCGCCAGCAGCCAAGAGGGGCACGGTGAGCAGTTCTTC | CASSQEGHGEQFF
TRBJ1-5 | - | TRBV3-1/TRBV3-2 | - | TGTGCCAGCAGGATTGGGGGGTCGGGCAATCAGCCCCAGCATTTT | CASRIGGSGNQPQHF
TRBJ1-4 | - | TRBV19 | - | TGTGCCAGTAGTACCCGCAGGGGACGGGTTGAAAAACTGTTTTTT | CASSTRRGRVEKLFF
TRBJ1-2 | TRBD1 | TRBV19 | once | TGTGCCAGTAGTACTCAATGGACAGGGGGCAATGGCTACACCTTC | CASSTQWTGGNGYTF
TRBJ2-7 | TRBD1 | TRBV27 | once | TGTGCCAGCAGCGCCGTCCCGGTACAGGGGGCGCGCGAGCAGTACTTC | CASSAVPVQGAREQYF
TRBJ2-1 | - | TRBV5-6 | once | TGTGCCAGCAGCTTTGCAGGGAGCGGTGAGCAGTTCTTC | CASSFAGSGEQFF
TRBJ2-2 | TRBD2 | TRBV6-2/TRBV6-3 | - | TGTGCCAGCAGTTACTCGATCGGAGCGGGAGGGAACACCGGGGAGCTGTTTTTT | CASSYSIGAGGNTGELFF
TRBJ1-5 | - | TRBV19 | once | TGTGCCAGTAGTATCAGGGGCAGGGGAAATCAGCCCCAGCATTTT | CASSIRGRGNQPQHF
TRBJ1-6 | TRBD1 | TRBV16 | once | TGTGCCAGCAGCCAATCGACAGGGGCGGGATCACCCCTCCACTTT | CASSQSTGAGSPLHF
TRBJ1-1 | TRBD1 | TRBV2 | - | TGTGCCAGCAGGCCCAGGGGGGGTAGTACTGAAGCTTTCTTT | CASRPRGGSTEAFF
TRBJ1-2 | - | TRBV7-3 | - | TGTGCCAGCAGCTTAACGGGGGGAGAAAACTATGGCTACACCTTC | CASSLTGGENYGYTF